Below, one TCR beta chain is given with its context. Its antigen is unidentified. Up to 500,000 reads were sequenced per sample. Generated by immunoSEQ multiplex PCR, the TCRdb table keeps only in-frame clones and is missing some. The sample yields around 64,000 clones, 86% seen once. Looked up from germline, CDR1 is SQVTM and CDR2 is ANQGSEA. This CDR3 is 12 amino acids long. V was clipped by 5 bases and J by 3 bases; unmatched bases: 3. The sample comes from a study of pediatric ulcerative colitis. Broader study findings: This repertoire reflects total lymphocytes rather than subpopulations like regulatory T cells. In rectum, acute severe colitis had expanded clones and less diversity. A couple of rectal clonotypes were found only in ulcerative colitis patients, all of them.

This TCR derives from a boy aged 5-17 years with severe ulcerative colitis. V gene TRBV29-1 combines with J gene TRBJ1-1; TRBD1 agrees at 7 bases. The sample consisted of blood. The CDR3 DNA is TGCAGCGTTCAGGGGGAGGACACTGAAGCTTTCTTT. Translation: CSVQGEDTEAFF.